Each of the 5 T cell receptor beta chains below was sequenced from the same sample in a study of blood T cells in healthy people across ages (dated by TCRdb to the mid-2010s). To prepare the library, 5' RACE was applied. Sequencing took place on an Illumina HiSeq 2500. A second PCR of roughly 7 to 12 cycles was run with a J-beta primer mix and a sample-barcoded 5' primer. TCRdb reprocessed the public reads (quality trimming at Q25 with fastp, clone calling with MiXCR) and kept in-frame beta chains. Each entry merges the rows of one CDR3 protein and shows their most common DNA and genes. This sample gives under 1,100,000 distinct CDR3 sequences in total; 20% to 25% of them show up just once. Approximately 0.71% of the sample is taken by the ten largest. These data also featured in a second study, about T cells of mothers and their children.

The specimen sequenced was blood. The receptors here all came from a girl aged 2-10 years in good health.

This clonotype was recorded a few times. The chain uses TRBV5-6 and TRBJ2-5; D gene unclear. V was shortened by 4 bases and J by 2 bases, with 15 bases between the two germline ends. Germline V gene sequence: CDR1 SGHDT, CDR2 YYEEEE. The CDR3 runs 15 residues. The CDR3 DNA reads TGTGCCAGCAGCACGCCTTGGACGGATCAAGAGACCCAGTACTTC. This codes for CASSTPWTDQETQYF.

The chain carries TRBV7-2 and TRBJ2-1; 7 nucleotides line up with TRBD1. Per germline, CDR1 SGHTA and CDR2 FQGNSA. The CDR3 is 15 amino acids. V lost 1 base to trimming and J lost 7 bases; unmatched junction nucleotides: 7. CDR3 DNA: TGTGCCAGCAGCTTAGAGTCCGGGACAGCAAATGAGCAGTTCTTC. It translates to CASSLESGTANEQFF.

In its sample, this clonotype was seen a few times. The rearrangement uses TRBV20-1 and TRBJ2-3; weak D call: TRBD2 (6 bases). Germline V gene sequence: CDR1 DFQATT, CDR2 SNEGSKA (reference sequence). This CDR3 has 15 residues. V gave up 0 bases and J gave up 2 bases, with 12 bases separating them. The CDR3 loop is CSARDFRRDTDTQYF. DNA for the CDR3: TGCAGTGCTAGAGACTTTAGGAGGGACACAGATACGCAGTATTTT.

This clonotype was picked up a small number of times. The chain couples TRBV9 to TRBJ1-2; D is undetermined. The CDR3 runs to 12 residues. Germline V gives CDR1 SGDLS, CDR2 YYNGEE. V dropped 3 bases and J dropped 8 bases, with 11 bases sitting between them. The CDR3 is CASSARGGGYTF. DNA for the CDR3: TGTGCCAGCAGCGCCCGAGGTGGGGGCTACACCTTC.

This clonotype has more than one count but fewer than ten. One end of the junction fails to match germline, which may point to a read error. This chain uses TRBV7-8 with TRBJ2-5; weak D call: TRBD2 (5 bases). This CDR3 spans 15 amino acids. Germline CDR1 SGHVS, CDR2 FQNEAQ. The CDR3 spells CASSLYPFRGETQYF. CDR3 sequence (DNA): TGTGCCAGCAGCTTATATCCCTTCCGGGGAGAGACCCAGTATTTC.